This T cell receptor beta chain was recovered during a study of shared clonotypes between healthy human individuals. General study findings and limits: Limited genetic and exposure-history diversity came from having few donors.

Adult donors, all healthy and HIV-negative, had no recent acute infections or vaccinations. All participating donors were Caucasian adults from Nashville, Tennessee. Only in-frame clones appear in the TCRdb table, and some are missing; sequencing was by immunoSEQ multiplex PCR. Counted here are about 520,000 clones, more than 75% occurring once; the ten biggest clones make up around 12%. To note about this clone: What it recognizes is unknown.

Between the trimmed V and J ends, which lost 5 bases and 2 bases, there was a span of 10 bases. The CDR3 runs 13 residues. Germline V lookup: CDR1 MDHEN, CDR2 SYDVKM. Input material: PBMCs. This receptor was taken from a woman in her thirties or forties in good health. Some clones in this sample may be carry-over from other donors' samples. The genes are TRBV28 and TRBJ2-7; D might be TRBD1 or TRBD2, each matching 5 bases. Here the CDR3 DNA reads TGTGCCAGCAGTGCCGGGACGCCCTACGAGCAGTACTTC. It codes for CASSAGTPYEQYF.